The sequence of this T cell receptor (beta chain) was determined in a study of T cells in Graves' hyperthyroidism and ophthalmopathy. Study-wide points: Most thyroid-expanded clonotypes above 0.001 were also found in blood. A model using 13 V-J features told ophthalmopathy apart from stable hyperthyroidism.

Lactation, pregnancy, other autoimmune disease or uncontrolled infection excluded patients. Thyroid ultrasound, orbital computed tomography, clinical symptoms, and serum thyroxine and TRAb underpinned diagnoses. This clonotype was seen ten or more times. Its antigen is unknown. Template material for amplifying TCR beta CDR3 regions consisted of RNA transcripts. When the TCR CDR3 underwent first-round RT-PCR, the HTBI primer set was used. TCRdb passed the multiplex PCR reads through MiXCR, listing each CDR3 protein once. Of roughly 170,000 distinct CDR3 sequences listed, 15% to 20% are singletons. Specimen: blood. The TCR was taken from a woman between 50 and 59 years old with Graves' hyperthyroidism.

The CDR3 region is CSARPGVDEQFF. The CDR3 region has the DNA TGCAGTGCCCGTCCAGGGGTCGATGAGCAGTTCTTC. The J gene is TRBJ2-1, the V gene TRBV20-1; D possibly corresponds to TRBD1 (6 bases). Per germline, CDR1 DFQATT and CDR2 SNEGSKA (reference sequence). V lost 6 bases and J lost 8, with 14 bases in between. CDR3 size: 12 residues.